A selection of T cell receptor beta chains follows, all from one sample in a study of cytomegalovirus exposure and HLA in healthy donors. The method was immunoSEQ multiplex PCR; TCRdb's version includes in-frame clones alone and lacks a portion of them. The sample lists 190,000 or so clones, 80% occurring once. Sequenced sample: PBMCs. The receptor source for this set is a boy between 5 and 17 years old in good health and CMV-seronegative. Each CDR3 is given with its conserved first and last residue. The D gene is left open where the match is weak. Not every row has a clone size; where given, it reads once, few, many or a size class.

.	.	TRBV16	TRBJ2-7	TGTGCCAGCAGCCAATCGATGGGGGGGGCGGACGAGCAGTACTTC	CASSQSMGGADEQYF
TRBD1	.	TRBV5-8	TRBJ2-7	TGTGCCAGCAGCCAAGAACAGGGGCCTAGCTACGAGCAGTACTTC	CASSQEQGPSYEQYF
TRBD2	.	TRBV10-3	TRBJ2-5	TGTGCCATCAGTGGGGGGACTAGCGGGGGGCCCTACCAAGAGACCCAGTACTTC	CAISGGTSGGPYQETQYF
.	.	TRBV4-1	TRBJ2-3	TGCGCCAGCAGCCCCCGGGGGTCGCGGGGTATTAGCACAGATACGCAGTATTTT	CASSPRGSRGISTDTQYF
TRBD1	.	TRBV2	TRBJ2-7	TGTGCCAGCTACAGTTTCGTGTATAGGACAGGGGGCAGGTACGAGCAGTACTTC	CASYSFVYRTGGRYEQYF
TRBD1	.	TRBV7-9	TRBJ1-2	TGTGCCAGCAGCTTAGAAGGGGGCGCGAACTATGGCTACACCTTC	CASSLEGGANYGYTF
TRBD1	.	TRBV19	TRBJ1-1	TGTGCCAGTTCTTCGGACAGGCTGAACACTGAAGCTTTCTTT	CASSSDRLNTEAFF
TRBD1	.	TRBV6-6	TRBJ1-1	TGTGCCAGCAGTTCATCCGACAGGGCGGGCACTGAAGCTTTCTTT	CASSSSDRAGTEAFF
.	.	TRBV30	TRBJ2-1	TGTGCCTGGACCGATGAGGCCTACAATGAGCAGTTCTTC	CAWTDEAYNEQFF
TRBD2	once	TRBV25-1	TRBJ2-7	TGTGCCAGCAGCCTAGCGGGAGGAGCCTCCTACGAGCAGTACTTC	CASSLAGGASYEQYF
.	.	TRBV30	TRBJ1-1	TGTGCCTGGAGTGTCCTTATGAACACTGAAGCTTTCTTT	CAWSVLMNTEAFF
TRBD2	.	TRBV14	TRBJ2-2	TGTGCCAGCAGCCAAGACCTCCTAGCGGAGGTGCTTAACGGGGAGCTGTTTTTT	CASSQDLLAEVLNGELFF
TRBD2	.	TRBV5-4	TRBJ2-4	TGTGCCAGCAGCGCTTCGATAGCGGGGGGGCGTAGAAACATTCAGTACTTC	CASSASIAGGRRNIQYF
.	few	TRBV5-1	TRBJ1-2	TGCGCCAGCAGCTCGTACCCACAGGGATATGGCTACACCTTC	CASSSYPQGYGYTF
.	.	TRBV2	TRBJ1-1	TGTGCCAGCAGTGTCGCAGGGTTGAACACTGAAGCTTTCTTT	CASSVAGLNTEAFF
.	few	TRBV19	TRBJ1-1	TGTGCCAGTAGTAGGTCTTTCCCCGACAGAGATGAAGCTTTCTTT	CASSRSFPDRDEAFF
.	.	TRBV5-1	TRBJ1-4	TGCGCCAGCAGCTTTACAGGGTTAGGGATTGAAAAACTGTTTTTT	CASSFTGLGIEKLFF
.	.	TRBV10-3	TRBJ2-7	TGTGCCATCAGTGAGTCTGAGTTCTACGAGCAGTACTTC	CAISESEFYEQYF
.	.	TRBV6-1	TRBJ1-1	TGTGCCAGCAGGCCGACCGACAGGAAGAACACTGAAGCTTTCTTT	CASRPTDRKNTEAFF
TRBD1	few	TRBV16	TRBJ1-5	TGTGCCAGCAGGAGGGGGCACAATCAGCCCCAGCATTTT	CASRRGHNQPQHF
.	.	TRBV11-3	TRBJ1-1	TGTGCCAGCAGCCACGGGGAGCACACTGAAGCTTTCTTT	CASSHGEHTEAFF
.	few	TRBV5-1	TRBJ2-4	TGCGCCAGCAGCGAGGGTTCCAAAAACATTCAGTACTTC	CASSEGSKNIQYF
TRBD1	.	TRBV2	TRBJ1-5	TGTGCCAGCAGTGGCCCGGGACAGGGGAATCAGCCCCAGCATTTT	CASSGPGQGNQPQHF
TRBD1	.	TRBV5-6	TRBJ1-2	TGTGCCAGCAGCTTGGAGGTGAGGGACAGGGGCCTTGGAGGCTACACCTTC	CASSLEVRDRGLGGYTF
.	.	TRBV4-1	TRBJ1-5	TGCGCCAGCAGCCAAGATTTATTGGCGGAGATTAGCAATCAGCCCCAGCATTTT	CASSQDLLAEISNQPQHF
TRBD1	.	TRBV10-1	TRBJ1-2	TGCGCCAGCAGTGAGCCGCCGCAGGCCCATCGAAAGGGACAGATTTATGGCTACACCTTC	CASSEPPQAHRKGQIYGYTF
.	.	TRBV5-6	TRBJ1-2	TGTGCCAGCAGCTTGGGACAGCTAGTCTATGGCTACACCTTC	CASSLGQLVYGYTF
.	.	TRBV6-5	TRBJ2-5	TGTGCCAGCAGTTACTCTGGGGCCGTGTACCAAGAGACCCAGTACTTC	CASSYSGAVYQETQYF
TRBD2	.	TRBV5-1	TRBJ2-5	TGCGCCAGCAGCTTGAGCGGGGGGGAACAAGAGACCCAGTACTTC	CASSLSGGEQETQYF
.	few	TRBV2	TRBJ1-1	TGTGCCAGCAGTGTCGTGTACTCGAACACTGAAGCTTTCTTT	CASSVVYSNTEAFF
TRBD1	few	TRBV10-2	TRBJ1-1	TGCGCCAGCAGTGCCGGGACAGCGAACACTGAAGCTTTCTTT	CASSAGTANTEAFF